The entry that follows covers one TCR beta chain sequence. Its antigen is not yet known. Base qualities were left out, and no much larger clone turns up one base away. These data come from a study of T cell changes during pregnancy in multiple sclerosis (dated by TCRdb to between 2018 and 2021). Notes on the research overall: The study examined how the T cell repertoire changed over the course of pregnancy in women with multiple sclerosis.

The germline V gene (reference sequence) yields SEHNR for CDR1 and FQNEAQ for CDR2. The CDR3 spans 16 residues, from the cysteine through the phenylalanine. Kept here is only the CDR3 DNA, which spans 48 bases and is read in frame from base 1. Trimming takes 4 bases off V and 6 bases off J; junction bases not matched to a gene: 11. The library was obtained by the immunoSEQ multiplex PCR assay. TCRdb provides this immuneACCESS table in a form limited to in-frame rearrangements. Some clones are lacking; in checked studies, under half of them reflect an unresolved V gene, and why the rest are absent is not known. Recorded for this sample are around 100,000 clones; about 94% of them occurred a single time. About 1.6% of the sample is in the top ten clones.

The material was peripheral blood, obtained in the third trimester of pregnancy. Recombination joined TRBV7-9 with TRBJ1-2; the central 10 bases match TRBD1. This sequence was found in a female donor with multiple sclerosis, enrolled in a pregnancy study. The CDR3 corresponds to CASSSDLGTGVDGYTF. The DNA sequence follows: TGTGCCAGCAGCTCGGACTTAGGGACAGGGGTGGATGGCTACACCTTC.